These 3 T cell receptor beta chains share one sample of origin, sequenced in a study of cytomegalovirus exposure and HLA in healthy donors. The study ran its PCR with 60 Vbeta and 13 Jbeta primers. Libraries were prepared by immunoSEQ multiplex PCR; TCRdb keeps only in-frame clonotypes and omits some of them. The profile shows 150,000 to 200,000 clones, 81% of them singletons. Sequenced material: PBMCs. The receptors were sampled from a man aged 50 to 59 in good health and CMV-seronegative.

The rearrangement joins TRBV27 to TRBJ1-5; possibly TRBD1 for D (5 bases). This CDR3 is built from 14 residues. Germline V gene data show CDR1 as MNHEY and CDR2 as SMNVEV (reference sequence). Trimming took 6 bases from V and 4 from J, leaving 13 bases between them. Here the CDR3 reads CASSTGAGNQPQHF. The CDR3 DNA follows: TGTGCCAGCAGCACTGGGGCAGGGAATCAGCCCCAGCATTTT.

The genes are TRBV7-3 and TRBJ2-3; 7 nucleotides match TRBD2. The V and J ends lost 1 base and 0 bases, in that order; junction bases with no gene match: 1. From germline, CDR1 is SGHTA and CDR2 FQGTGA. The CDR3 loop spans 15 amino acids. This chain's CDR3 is CASSLRGGSTDTQYF. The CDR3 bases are TGTGCCAGCAGCTTAAGGGGGGGAAGCACAGATACGCAGTATTTT. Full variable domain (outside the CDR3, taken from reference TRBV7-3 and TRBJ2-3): GAGVSQTPSNKVTEKGKYVELRCDPISGHTALYWYRQSLGQGPEFLIYFQGTGAADDSGLPNDRFFAVRPEGSVSTLKIQRTERGDSAVYLCASSLRGGSTDTQYFGPGTRLTVL.

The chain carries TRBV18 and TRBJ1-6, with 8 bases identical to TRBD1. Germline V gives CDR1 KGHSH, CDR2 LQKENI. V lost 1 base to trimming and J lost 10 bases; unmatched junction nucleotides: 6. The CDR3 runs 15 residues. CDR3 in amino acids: CASSPRADRDSPLHF. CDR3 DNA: TGTGCCAGCTCACCACGGGCGGACAGGGACTCACCCCTCCACTTT.